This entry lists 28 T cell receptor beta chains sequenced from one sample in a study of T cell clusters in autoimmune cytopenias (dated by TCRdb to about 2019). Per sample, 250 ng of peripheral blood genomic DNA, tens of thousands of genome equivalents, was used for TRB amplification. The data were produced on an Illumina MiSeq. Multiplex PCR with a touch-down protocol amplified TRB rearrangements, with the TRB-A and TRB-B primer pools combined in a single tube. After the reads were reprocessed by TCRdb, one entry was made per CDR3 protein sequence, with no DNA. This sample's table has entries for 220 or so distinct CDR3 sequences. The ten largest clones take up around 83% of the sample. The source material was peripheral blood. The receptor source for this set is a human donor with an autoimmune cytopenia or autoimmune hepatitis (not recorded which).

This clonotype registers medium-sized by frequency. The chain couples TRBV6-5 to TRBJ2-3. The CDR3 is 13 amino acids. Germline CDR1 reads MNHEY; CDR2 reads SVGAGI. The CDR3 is CASSESSTDTQYF.

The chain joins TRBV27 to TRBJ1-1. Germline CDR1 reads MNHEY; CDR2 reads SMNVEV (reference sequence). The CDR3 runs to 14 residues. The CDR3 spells CASSFHSAKTEAFF.

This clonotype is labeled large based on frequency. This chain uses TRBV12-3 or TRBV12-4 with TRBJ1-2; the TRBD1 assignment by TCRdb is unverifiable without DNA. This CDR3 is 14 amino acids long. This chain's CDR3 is CASSPIETGLGYTF.

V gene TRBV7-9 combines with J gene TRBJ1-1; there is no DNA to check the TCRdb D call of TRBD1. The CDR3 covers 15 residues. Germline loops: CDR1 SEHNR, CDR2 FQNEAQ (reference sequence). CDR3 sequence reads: CASSASRTGWDYGFF.

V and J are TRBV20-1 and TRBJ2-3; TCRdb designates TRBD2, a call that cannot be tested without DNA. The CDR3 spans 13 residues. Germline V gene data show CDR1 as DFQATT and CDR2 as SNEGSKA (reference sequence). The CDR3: CSVTGGFTDTQYF.

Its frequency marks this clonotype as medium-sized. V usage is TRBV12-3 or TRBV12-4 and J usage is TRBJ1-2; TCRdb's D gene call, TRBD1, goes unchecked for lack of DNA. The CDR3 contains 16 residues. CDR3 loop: CASRPTAGQGNYGYTF.

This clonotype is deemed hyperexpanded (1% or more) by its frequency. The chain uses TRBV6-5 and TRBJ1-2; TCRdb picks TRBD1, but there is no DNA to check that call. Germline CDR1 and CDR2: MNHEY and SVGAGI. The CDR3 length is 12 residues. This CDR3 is CASSYGGEGYTF.

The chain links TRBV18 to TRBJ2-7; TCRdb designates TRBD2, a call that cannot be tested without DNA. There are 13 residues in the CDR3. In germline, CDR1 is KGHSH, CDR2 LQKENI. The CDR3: CASSPISGGSEYF.

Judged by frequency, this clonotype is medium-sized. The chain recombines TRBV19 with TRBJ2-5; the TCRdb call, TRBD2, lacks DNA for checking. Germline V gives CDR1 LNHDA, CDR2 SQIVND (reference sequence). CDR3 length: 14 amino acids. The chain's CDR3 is CASSTPGLQETQYF.

CDR3 loop: CASSLRLWTSDTDTQYF. The V and J genes are TRBV7-2 and TRBJ2-3; TCRdb's D call, TRBD1, is unchecked because there is no DNA. Germline V gene sequence: CDR1 SGHTA, CDR2 FQGNSA. The CDR3 length is 17 residues.

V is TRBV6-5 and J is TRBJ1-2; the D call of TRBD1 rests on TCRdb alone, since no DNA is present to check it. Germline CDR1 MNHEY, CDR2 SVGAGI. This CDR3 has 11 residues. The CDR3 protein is CASRGVGGYTF.

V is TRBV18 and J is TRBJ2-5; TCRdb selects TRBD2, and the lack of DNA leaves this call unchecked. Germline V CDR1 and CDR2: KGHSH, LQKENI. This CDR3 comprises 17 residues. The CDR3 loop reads CASDALGTFIGAETQYF.

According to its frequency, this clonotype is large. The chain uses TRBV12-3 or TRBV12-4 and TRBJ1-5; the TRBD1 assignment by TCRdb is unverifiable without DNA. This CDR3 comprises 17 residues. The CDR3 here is CASSLPPTGGEIQPQHF.

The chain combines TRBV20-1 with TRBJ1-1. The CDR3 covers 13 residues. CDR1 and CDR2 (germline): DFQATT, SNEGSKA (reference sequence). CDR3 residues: CSARDSMNTEAFF.

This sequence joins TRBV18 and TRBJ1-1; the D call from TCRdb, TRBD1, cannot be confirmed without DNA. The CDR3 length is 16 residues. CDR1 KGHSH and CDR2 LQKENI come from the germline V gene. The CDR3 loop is CASSPRQGRDNTEAFF.

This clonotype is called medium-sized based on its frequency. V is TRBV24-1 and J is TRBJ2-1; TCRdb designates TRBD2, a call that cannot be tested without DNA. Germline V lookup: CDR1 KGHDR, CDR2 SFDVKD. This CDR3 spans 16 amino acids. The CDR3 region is CATSEDTSGVYNEQFF.

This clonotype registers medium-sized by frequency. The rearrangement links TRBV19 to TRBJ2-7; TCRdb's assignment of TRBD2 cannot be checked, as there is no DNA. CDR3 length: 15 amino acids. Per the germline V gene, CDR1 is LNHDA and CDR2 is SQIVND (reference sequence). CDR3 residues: CASPIPGLAGPEQYF.

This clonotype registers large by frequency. This CDR3 is CASSTRASASSYNEQFF. This chain uses TRBV12-3 or TRBV12-4 with TRBJ2-1; TCRdb indicates TRBD2, and absent DNA this call remains unverified. The CDR3 loop spans 17 amino acids.

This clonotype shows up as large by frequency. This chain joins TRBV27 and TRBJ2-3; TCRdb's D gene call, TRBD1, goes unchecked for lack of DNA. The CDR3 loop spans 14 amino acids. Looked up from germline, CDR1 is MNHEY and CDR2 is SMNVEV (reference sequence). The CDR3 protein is CASSLRAMADTQYF.

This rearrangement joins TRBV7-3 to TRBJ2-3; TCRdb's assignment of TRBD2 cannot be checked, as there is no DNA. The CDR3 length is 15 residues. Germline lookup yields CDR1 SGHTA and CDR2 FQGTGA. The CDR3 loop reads CASSREGRGADTQYF.

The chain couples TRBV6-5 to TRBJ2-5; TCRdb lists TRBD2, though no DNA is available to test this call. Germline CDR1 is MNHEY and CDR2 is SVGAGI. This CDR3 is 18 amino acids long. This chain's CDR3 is CASSRRSGTSGSMETQYF.

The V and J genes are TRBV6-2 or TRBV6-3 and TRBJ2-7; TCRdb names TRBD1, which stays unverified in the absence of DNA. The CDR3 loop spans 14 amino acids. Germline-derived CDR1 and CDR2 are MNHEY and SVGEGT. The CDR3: CASSRDRGVYEQYF.

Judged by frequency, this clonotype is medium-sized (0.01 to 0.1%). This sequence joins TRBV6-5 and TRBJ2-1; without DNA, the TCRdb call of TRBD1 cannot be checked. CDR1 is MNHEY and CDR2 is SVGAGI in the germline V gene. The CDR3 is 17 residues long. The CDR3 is CASTLDGAGASYNEQFF.

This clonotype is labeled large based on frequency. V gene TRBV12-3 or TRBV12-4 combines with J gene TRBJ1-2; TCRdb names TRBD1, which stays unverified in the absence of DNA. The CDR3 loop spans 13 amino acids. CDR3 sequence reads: CASRILTGGGYTF.

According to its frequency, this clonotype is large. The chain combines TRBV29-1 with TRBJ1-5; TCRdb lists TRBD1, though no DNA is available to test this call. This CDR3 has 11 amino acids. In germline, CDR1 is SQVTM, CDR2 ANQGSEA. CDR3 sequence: CSVGTGQPQHF.

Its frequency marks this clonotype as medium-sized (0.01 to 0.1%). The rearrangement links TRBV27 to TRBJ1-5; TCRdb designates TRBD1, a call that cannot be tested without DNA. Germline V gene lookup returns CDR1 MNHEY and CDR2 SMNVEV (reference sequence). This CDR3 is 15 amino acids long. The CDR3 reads CASSLTARGYQPQHF.

This CDR3 is CASTEQGAGEQYF. The V call is TRBV11-2, the J call TRBJ2-7; the D gene TCRdb calls, TRBD1, cannot be checked with no DNA. The CDR3 is 13 residues long. From germline, CDR1 is SGHAT and CDR2 FQNNGV.

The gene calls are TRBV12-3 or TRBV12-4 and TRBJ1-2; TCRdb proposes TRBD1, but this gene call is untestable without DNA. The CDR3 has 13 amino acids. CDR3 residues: CASRILTGLGYTF.